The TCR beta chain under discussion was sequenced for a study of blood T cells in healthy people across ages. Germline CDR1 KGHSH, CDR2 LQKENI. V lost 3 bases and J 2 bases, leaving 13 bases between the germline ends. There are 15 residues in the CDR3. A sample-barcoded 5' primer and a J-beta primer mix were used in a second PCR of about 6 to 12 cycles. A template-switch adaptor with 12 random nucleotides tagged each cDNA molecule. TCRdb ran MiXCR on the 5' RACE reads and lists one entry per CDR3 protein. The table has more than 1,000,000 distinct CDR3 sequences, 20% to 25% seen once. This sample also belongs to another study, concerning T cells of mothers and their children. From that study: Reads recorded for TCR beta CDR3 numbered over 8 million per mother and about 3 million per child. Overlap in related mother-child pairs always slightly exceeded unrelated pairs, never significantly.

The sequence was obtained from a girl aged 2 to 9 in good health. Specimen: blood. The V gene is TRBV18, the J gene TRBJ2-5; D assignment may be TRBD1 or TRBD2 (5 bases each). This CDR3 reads CASSPREWAQETQYF. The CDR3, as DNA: TGTGCCAGCTCACCCAGGGAGTGGGCGCAAGAGACCCAGTACTTC.